This T cell receptor (beta chain) stems from a study of early T cells in non-severe SARS-CoV-2 infection. Study as a whole: Whole-blood bulk RNA, unsorted, was sequenced, and chains were unpaired.

This clonotype was found a few times. TCRdb processed the 5' RACE reads anew with MiXCR; each CDR3 protein has one entry. The sample contains fewer than 60,000 distinct CDR3 sequences, approximately 9% of which appear only once. The germline CDR1 and CDR2 sequences are LNHNV and YYDKDF (reference sequence). V shed 7 bases and J 10 bases; nucleotides not matched to a gene: 7. The CDR3 totals 13 residues. The sample consisted of whole blood, taken at baseline. The chain combines TRBV15 with TRBJ2-1, with 10 nucleotides matching TRBD2. The sequence came from an adult who was a healthcare worker with PCR-confirmed SARS-CoV-2 infection or an uninfected control (not recorded which). The CDR3 reads CATTSGTSDEQFF. The CDR3 DNA reads TGTGCCACCACCTCCGGGACTAGCGACGAGCAGTTCTTC.